Sequencing of this T cell receptor (beta chain) was carried out in a study of T cells in Graves' hyperthyroidism and ophthalmopathy. An approximately 9.4 ml volume of fresh peripheral blood provided the PBMCs. Trimming stripped 4 bases from V and 7 bases from J, with 17 bases between. CDR1 MNHEY and CDR2 SVGAGI come from the germline V gene. The CDR3 length is 15 residues. Comments on this clonotype: One base away lies a much larger clone, so this may be a sequencing read error.

The CDR3 regions of TCR beta were amplified from RNA transcripts. HTBI primers were employed in a first-round RT-PCR of the TCR CDR3. TCRdb re-derived calls from the multiplex PCR reads in MiXCR, one entry per CDR3 protein. The table includes nearly 250,000 distinct CDR3 sequences, around 24% detected once. The source of this sequence is a middle-aged woman with Graves' ophthalmopathy. This chain joins TRBV6-5 and TRBJ1-5; D is uncertain. The sequencing sample was made of blood. CDR3 amino acids: CASSFDRAPGQPQHF. The CDR3 coding sequence is TGTGCCAGCAGTTTCGACCGGGCCCCCGGGCAGCCCCAGCATTTT.